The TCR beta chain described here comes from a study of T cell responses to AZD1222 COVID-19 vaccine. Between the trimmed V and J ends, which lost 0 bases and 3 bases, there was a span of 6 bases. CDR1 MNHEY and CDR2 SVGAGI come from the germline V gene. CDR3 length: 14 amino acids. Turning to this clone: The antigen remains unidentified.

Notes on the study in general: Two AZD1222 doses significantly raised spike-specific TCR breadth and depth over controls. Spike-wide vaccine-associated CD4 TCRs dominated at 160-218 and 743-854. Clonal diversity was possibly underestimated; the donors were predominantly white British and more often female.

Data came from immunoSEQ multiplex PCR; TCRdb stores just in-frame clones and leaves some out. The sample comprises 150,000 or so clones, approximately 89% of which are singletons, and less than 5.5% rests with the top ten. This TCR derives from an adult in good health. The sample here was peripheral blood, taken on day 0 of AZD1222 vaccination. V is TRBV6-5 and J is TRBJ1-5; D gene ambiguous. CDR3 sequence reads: CASSYSRINQPQHF. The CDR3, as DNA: TGTGCCAGCAGTTACTCTCGGATCAATCAGCCCCAGCATTTT.